These 6 T cell receptor beta chains originate from one sample sequenced in a study of CD8 T cells in Susac syndrome (dated by TCRdb to between 2018 and 2021). Preparation of the library involved the immunoSEQ multiplex PCR assay. RNA was extracted with the RNeasy kit and roughly 0.45 to 1 ug was reverse transcribed using random hexamers. TCRdb took the public reads, trimmed them with fastp at Q25, ran MiXCR for clone calling and kept in-frame beta chains. Under each unique CDR3 protein, matching rows form one entry showing the most common genes and DNA. The sample table records under 200,000 distinct CDR3 sequences; roughly 94% of these occur just once. The ten most abundant clones make up around 0.11% of the sample. The sequenced sample was CD4+ T cells from PBMCs. The receptors shown here come from a human donor with Susac syndrome.

The rearrangement links TRBV5-1 to TRBJ2-5; perhaps TRBD2 as D (5 bases). Germline loops: CDR1 SGHRS, CDR2 YFSETQ. The CDR3 loop spans 16 amino acids. V lost 1 base and J 4 bases, leaving 17 bases between the germline ends. The CDR3 nucleotides are TGCGCCAGCAGCTTGATCGGGGATGGGCCAAGAGAGACCCAGTACTTC. Translation: CASSLIGDGPRETQYF. Combining the CDR3 with reference TRBV5-1 and TRBJ2-5 gives the whole variable domain KAGVTQTPRYLIKTRGQQVTLSCSPISGHRSVSWYQQTPGQGLQFLFEYFSETQRNKGNFPGRFSGRQFSNSRSEMNVSTLELGDSALYLCASSLIGDGPRETQYFGPGTRLLVL.

J is TRBJ2-1 and V is TRBV3-1, with TRBD1 as a possible D gene (6 bases). CDR1 is LGHDT, CDR2 YNNKEL, per germline (reference sequence). The length of the CDR3 is 11 residues. V was pared by 5 bases and J by 9 bases, with 8 bases between. This chain's CDR3 is CASSGTPEQFF. DNA for the CDR3: TGTGCCAGCAGCGGGACACCTGAGCAGTTCTTC.

The J gene is TRBJ2-5, the V gene TRBV5-1; D is undetermined. CDR1 SGHRS and CDR2 YFSETQ come from the germline V gene. The CDR3 length is 13 residues. V dropped 0 bases and J dropped 2 bases, with 5 bases sitting between them. The CDR3 DNA reads TGCGCCAGCAGCTTGGAGGGTCAAGAGACCCAGTACTTC. This sequence encodes CASSLEGQETQYF.

This sequence joins TRBV5-1 and TRBJ1-6, with D possibly matching TRBD1 (5 bases). This CDR3 comprises 16 residues. V gave up 6 bases and J gave up 7 bases, with 20 bases separating them. Germline CDR1 SGHRS, CDR2 YFSETQ. DNA for the CDR3: TGCGCCAGCAAGGCTGGATCCGGGACCGAAAATTCACCCCTCCACTTT. This encodes CASKAGSGTENSPLHF.

This rearrangement joins TRBV5-4 to TRBJ1-2; D is unclear. The CDR3 sequence is 12 residues long. Germline V gives CDR1 SGHNT, CDR2 YYREEE (reference sequence). The V end was cut by 0 bases, the J end by 3 bases, with 3 bases between. DNA of the CDR3: TGTGCCAGCAGCTTGGCTGACTATGGCTACACCTTC. Its protein product is CASSLADYGYTF.

This clonotype has just one count. The rearrangement links TRBV30 to TRBJ2-5; D assignment may be TRBD1 or TRBD2 (6 bases each). V lost 3 bases and J 4 bases, leaving 12 bases between the germline ends. Germline V lookup: CDR1 GTSNPN, CDR2 SVGIG (reference sequence). CDR3 length: 13 residues. In nucleotides, the CDR3 is TGTGCCTGGAGCGTCCGGGGGCCAGAGACCCAGTACTTC. Its translation is CAWSVRGPETQYF.